This is a list of T cell receptor beta chains from one sample in a study of cytomegalovirus exposure and HLA in healthy donors. Measured with immunoSEQ multiplex PCR; TCRdb has only the in-frame clones, and not every one. The table shows a few hundred thousand clones, with approximately 81% occurring only once. Sequencing used PBMCs. These receptor sequences come from a woman aged 55-69 years in good health and CMV-seropositive. Both conserved end residues are part of each CDR3. Fields, in order: V gene, J gene, D gene, clone size, CDR3 protein, CDR3 DNA. The D gene is left open where the match is weak. Rows give clone size only sometimes, using once, few, many, or a class for an expanded clone.

TRBV7-2	TRBJ2-1	-	-	CASSSEAIYNEQFF	TGTGCCAGCAGCTCCGAAGCTATTTACAATGAGCAGTTCTTC
TRBV30	TRBJ2-2	TRBD2	few	CAWSVSSGRPLYTGELFF	TGTGCCTGGAGTGTATCCAGCGGGAGGCCCCTTTACACCGGGGAGCTGTTTTTT
TRBV7-3	TRBJ1-2	TRBD1	-	CASSNLQGAGGYTF	TGTGCCAGCAGCAACCTTCAGGGGGCCGGTGGCTACACCTTC
TRBV5-4	TRBJ2-2	TRBD2	-	CASSLGGSGAGELFF	TGTGCCAGCAGCTTGGGCGGGAGTGGAGCCGGGGAGCTGTTTTTT
TRBV5-1	TRBJ1-4	TRBD1	once	CASSLQGNEKLFF	TGCGCCAGCAGCTTACAGGGGAATGAAAAACTGTTTTTT
TRBV5-1	TRBJ1-1	TRBD1	-	CASSLTGTGETEAFF	TGCGCCAGCAGCCTAACCGGGACAGGGGAAACTGAAGCTTTCTTT
TRBV5-1	TRBJ2-5	TRBD2	-	CASSLVGEGETQYF	TGCGCCAGCAGCTTGGTTGGGGAGGGAGAGACCCAGTACTTC
TRBV5-1	TRBJ2-2	TRBD1	-	CASSGTVNTGELFF	TGCGCCAGCAGCGGGACAGTGAACACCGGGGAGCTGTTTTTT
TRBV30	TRBJ2-7	TRBD2	-	CAWSVHTSGTVQYF	TGTGCCTGGAGTGTACACACTAGCGGGACAGTGCAGTACTTC
TRBV4-1	TRBJ2-3	TRBD2	-	CASSQTSGSPDTQYF	TGCGCCAGCAGCCAGACTAGCGGGAGCCCAGATACGCAGTATTTT